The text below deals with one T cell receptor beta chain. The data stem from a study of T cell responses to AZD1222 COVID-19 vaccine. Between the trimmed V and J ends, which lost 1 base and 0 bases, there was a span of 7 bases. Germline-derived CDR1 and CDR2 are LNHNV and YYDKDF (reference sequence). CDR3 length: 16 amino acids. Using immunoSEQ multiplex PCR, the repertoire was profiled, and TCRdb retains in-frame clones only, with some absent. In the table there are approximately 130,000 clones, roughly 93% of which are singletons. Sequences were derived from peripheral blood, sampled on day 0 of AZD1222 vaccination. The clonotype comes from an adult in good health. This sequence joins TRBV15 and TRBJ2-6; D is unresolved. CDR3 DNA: TGTGCCACCAGCAGAGGGAAGGTCTCTGGGGCCAACGTCCTGACTTTC. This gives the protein CATSRGKVSGANVLTF. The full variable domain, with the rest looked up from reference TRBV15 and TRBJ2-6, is DAMVIQNPRYQVTQFGKPVTLSCSQTLNHNVMYWYQQKSSQAPKLLFHYYDKDFNNEADTPDNFQSRRPNTSFCFLDIRSPGLGDTAMYLCATSRGKVSGANVLTFGAGSRLTVL.